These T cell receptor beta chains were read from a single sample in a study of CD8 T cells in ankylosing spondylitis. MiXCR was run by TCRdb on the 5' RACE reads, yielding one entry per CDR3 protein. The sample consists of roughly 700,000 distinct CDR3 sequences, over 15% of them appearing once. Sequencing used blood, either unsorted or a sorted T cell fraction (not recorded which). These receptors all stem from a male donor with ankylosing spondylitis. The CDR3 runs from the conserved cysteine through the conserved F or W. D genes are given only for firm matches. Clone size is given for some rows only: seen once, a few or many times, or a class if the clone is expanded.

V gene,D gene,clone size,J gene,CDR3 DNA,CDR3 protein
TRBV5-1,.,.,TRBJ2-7,TGCGCCAGCAGCTTCACCCGGACGGCCACCTACGAGCAGTACTTC,CASSFTRTATYEQYF
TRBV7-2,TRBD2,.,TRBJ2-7,TGTGCCAATTCAGCGGGAGTCGGATACGAGCAGTACTTC,CANSAGVGYEQYF
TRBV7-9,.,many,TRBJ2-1,TGTGCCAGCAGCTTAGCCGGTAACAATGAGCAGTTCTTC,CASSLAGNNEQFF
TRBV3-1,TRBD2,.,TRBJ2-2,TGTGCCAGCAGCCAACCTATGACTAGCGGGAGGAGGCCGGGCACCGGGGAGCTGTTTTTT,CASSQPMTSGRRPGTGELFF
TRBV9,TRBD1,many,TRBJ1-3,TGTGCCAGCAACCGTGGGGGGACAGGGGATCTCTCTGGAAACACCATATATTTT,CASNRGGTGDLSGNTIYF
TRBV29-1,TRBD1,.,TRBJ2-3,TGCAGCGTTGAAGCCCTTGGGACAGGCGTCACAGATACGCAGTATTTT,CSVEALGTGVTDTQYF
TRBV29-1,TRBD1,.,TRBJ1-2,TGCAGCCTAAACGGGGGACAGGGTGGGGACTATGGCTACACCTTC,CSLNGGQGGDYGYTF
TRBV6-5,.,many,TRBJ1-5,TGTGCCAGCAGTACTGGACGGAATAGCAATCAGCCCCAGCATTTT,CASSTGRNSNQPQHF
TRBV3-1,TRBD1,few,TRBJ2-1,TGTGCCAGCAGCCAAGAGGGACAGGGCTACAATGAGCAGTTCTTC,CASSQEGQGYNEQFF
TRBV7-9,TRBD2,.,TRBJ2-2,TGTGCCAGCAGCCCCCCTCGCGGGGGAGGATCAAAGGTGGAGCTGTTTTTT,CASSPPRGGGSKVELFF
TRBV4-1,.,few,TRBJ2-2,TGCGCCAGCAGCCAAGTAGGCACAGGGACCAACACCGGGGAGCTGTTTTTT,CASSQVGTGTNTGELFF
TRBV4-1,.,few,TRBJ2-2,TGCGCCAGCAGAACCTTGGAGGGTAGCACCGGGGAGCTGTTTTTT,CASRTLEGSTGELFF
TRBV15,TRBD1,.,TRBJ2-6,TGTGCCACCAGACCAACTCCGGGACAGTACTCGTCTGGGGCCAACGTCCTGACTTTC,CATRPTPGQYSSGANVLTF
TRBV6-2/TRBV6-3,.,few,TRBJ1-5,TGTGCCAGCAAACAGTATAGCAATCAGCCCCAGCATTTT,CASKQYSNQPQHF
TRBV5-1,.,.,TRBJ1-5,TGCGCCAGCAGCTTGGCCTCGGGGCAGCCCCAGCATTTT,CASSLASGQPQHF
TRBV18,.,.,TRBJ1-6,TGTGCCAGCTCACCACAGAGATACTCACCCCTCCACTTT,CASSPQRYSPLHF
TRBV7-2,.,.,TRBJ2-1,TGTGCCAGCAGCCCCCGGGTAGGGGAGCAGTTCTTC,CASSPRVGEQFF
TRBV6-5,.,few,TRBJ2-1,TGTGCCAGCAGTTCGGGGCAGAGAGCCTACAATGAGCAGTTCTTC,CASSSGQRAYNEQFF
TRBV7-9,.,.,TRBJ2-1,TGTGCCAGCAGCTCGATCCAGACTACTCTCAGTGAGCAGTTCTTC,CASSSIQTTLSEQFF
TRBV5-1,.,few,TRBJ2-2,TGCGCCAGCAGCTCCTCAGGCGGGGACTACACCGGGGAGCTGTTTTTT,CASSSSGGDYTGELFF
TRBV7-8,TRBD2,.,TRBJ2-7,TGTGCCAGCAGGACGAGCTTGCGGGAGAATATTTACGAGCAGTACTTC,CASRTSLRENIYEQYF
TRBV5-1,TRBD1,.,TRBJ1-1,TGCGCCAGCAGCCCGGAGCGGGACAGGGGCCCTTTGAACACTGAAGCTTTCTTT,CASSPERDRGPLNTEAFF
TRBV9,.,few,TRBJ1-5,TGTGCCAGCAGCGTGTTCTCCGTTCAGCCCCAGCATTTT,CASSVFSVQPQHF
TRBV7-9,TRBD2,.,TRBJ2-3,TGTGCCAGCCGCGGGAGCGCAGATACGCAGTATTTT,CASRGSADTQYF
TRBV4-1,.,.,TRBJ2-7,TGCGCCAGCAGCCAGGGCTTACGGGACTCCCCCTACGAGCAGTACTTC,CASSQGLRDSPYEQYF
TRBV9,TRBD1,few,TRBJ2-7,TGTGCCAGCAGCGCGGGACAGACCTCCTACGAGCAGTACTTC,CASSAGQTSYEQYF
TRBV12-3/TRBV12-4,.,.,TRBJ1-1,TGTGCCAGCACCCTGGGCTTCCACACTGAAGCTTTCTTT,CASTLGFHTEAFF
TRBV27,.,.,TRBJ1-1,TGTGCCAGCTACGGATACGGGGGGAGCACTGAAGCTTTCTTT,CASYGYGGSTEAFF
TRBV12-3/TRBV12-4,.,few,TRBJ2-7,TGTGCCAGCAGTTCCCTCTATCAAACCTACGAGCAGTACTTC,CASSSLYQTYEQYF